This T cell receptor (beta chain) was captured in a study of T cells in localized non-small cell lung cancer. V dropped 5 bases and J dropped 0; count of bases not matched to a gene: 10. Germline CDR1 is SGHNT and CDR2 is YENEEA. This CDR3 is built from 17 residues. Profiling relied on immunoSEQ multiplex PCR, and the TCRdb table lists in-frame clones only, not all of them. The sample lists some 4,000 clones; about 25% were seen once. In the case of this clone: The antigen is unknown.

Study-level findings and limits: Owing to sequencing of a solitary tumor region, heterogeneity cannot be discounted. Increased T cell density in blood showed an association with longer overall survival. In adjacent lung appeared a median roughly 56 of the top 100 tumor clones.

The clonotype originates from a woman aged 35 to 75 with stage I lung adenocarcinoma. Sequencing used lung tumor tissue, obtained before any cancer treatment. The gene calls are TRBV11-3 and TRBJ2-1; 7 bases map to TRBD1. This CDR3 reads CASSQGQVSSSYNEQFF. CDR3 nucleotide sequence: TGTGCCAGCAGCCAAGGACAGGTCTCGAGCTCCTACAATGAGCAGTTCTTC.